This TCR beta chain derives from a study of siplizumab effects on memory and regulatory T cells. The study, taken as a whole, reports: Unstimulated subsets were the mapping target of only a minor fraction of alloreactive clones. The majority of clones, roughly 75-97% of proliferating CD4+ or CD8+ clones, lacked an assignable naive or memory phenotype. Naive T cells were seen as more diverse than memory cells and as major alloresponse contributors. Siplizumab conditions gave an average of around 65% Treg-derived mappable alloreactive CD4+ clones, versus 26.9% for controls.

This CDR3 has 15 residues. Germline CDR1 is MNHEY and CDR2 is SMNVEV (reference sequence). The germline V and J ends were trimmed by 3 bases and 10 bases, with 19 bases remaining between them. Libraries were prepared by immunoSEQ multiplex PCR; TCRdb keeps only in-frame clonotypes and omits some of them. The data show more than 85,000 clones, roughly 92% seen once. Worth noting for this clone: Its cognate antigen is unknown.

This TCR was sampled from a human donor in good health. The material sequenced was CD4+ T cells sorted from blood. The chain uses TRBV27 and TRBJ2-1; D is possibly TRBD1 or TRBD2 (5 bases each). The DNA of the CDR3 is TGTGCCAGCAGTTTTTACAGCGACCGAGGGGACGAGCAGTTCTTC. Amino acid sequence: CASSFYSDRGDEQFF.